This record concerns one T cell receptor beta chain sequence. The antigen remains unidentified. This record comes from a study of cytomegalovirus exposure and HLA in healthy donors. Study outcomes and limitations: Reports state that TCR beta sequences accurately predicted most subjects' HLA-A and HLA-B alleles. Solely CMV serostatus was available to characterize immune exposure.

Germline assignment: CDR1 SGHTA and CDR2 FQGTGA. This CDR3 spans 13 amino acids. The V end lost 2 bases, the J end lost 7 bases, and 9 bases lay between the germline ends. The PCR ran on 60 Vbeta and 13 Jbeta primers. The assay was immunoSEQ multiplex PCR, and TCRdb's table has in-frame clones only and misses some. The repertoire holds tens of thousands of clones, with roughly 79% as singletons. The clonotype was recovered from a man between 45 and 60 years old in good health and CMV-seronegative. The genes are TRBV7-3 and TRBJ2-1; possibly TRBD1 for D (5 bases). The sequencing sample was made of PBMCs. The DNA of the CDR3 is TGTGCCAGCAGCTTAGGTTCAGGGAATGAGCAGTTCTTC. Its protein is CASSLGSGNEQFF.